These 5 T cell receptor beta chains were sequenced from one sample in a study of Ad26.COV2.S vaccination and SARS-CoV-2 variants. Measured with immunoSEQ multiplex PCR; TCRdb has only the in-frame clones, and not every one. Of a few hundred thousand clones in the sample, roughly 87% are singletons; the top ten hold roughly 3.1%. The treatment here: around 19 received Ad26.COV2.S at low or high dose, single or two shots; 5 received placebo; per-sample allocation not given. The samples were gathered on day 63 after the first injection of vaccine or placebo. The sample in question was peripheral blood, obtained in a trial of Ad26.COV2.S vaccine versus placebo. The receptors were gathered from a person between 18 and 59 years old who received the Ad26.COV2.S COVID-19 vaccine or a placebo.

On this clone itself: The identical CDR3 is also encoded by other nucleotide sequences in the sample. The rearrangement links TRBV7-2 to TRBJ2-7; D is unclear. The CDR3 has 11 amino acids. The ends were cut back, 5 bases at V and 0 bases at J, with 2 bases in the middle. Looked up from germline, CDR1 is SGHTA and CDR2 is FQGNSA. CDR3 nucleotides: TGTGCCAGCAGCCTCTCCTACGAGCAGTACTTC. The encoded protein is CASSLSYEQYF.

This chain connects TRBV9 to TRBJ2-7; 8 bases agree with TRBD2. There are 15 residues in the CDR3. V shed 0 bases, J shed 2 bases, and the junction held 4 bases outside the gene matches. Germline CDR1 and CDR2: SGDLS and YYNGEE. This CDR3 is CASSVGVTSAYEQYF. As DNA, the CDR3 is TGTGCCAGCAGCGTAGGGGTGACTAGCGCCTACGAGCAGTACTTC.

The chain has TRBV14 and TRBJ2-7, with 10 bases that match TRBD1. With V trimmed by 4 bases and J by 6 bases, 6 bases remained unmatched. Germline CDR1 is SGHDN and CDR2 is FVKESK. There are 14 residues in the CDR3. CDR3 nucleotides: TGTGCCAGCAGCCCGGACAGGGGGTATTCCGAGCAGTACTTC. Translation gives CASSPDRGYSEQYF.

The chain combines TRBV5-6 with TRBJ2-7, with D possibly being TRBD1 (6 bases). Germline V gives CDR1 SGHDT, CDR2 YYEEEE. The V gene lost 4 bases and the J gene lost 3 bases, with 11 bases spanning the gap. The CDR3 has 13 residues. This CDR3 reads CASSMGHYYEQYF. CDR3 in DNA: TGTGCCAGCAGCATGGGACATTACTACGAGCAGTACTTC.

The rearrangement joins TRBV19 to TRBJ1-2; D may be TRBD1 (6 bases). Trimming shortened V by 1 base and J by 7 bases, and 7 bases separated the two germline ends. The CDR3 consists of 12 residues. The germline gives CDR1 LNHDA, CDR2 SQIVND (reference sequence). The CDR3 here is CASSIGDIGYTF. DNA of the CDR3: TGTGCCAGTAGTATAGGGGACATTGGCTACACCTTC.